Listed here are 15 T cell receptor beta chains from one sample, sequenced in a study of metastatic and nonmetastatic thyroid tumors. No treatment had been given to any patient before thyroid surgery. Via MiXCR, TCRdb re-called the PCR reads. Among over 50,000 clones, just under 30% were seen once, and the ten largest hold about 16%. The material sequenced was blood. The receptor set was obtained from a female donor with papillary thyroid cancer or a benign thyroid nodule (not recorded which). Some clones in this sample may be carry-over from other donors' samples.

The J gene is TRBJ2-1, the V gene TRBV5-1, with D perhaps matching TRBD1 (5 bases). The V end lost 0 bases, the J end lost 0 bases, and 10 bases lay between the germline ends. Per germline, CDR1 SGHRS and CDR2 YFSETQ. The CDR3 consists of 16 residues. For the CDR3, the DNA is TGCGCCAGCAGCTTGGGCGGACACAGCTCCTACAATGAGCAGTTCTTC. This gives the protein CASSLGGHSSYNEQFF.

The CDR3 protein is CASTWQGGRTGELFF. The CDR3 DNA reads as TGCGCCAGCACATGGCAGGGGGGTAGAACCGGGGAGCTGTTTTTT. The chain is built from TRBV5-1 and TRBJ2-2; maybe TRBD1 (7 bases). This CDR3 is built from 15 residues. Germline V CDR1 and CDR2: SGHRS, YFSETQ. V lost 6 bases, J lost 5 bases, and 17 bases lay in between.

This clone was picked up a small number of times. DNA of the CDR3: TGTGCCAGCAGTTACTCGCTGCGACAGGGATCCTACAATGAGCAGTTCTTC. Translated: CASSYSLRQGSYNEQFF. The chain links TRBV6-2 or TRBV6-3 to TRBJ2-1; TRBD1 matches 7 bases. Trimming removed 0 bases from V and 1 base from J; junction bases left unmatched: 6. CDR1 is MNHEY, CDR2 SVGEGT, per germline. CDR3 length equals 17 residues.

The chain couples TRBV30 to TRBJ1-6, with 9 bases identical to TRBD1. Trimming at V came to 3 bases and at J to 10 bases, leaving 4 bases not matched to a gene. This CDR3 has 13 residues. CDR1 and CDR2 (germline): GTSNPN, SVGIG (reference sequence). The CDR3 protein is CAWRGQGQSPLHF. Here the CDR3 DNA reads TGTGCCTGGAGGGGACAGGGACAATCACCCCTCCACTTT.

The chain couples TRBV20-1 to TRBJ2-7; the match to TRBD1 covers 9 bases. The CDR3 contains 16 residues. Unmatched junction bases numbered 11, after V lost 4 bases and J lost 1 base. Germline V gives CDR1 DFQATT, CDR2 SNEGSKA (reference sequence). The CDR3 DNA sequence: TGCAGTGCTATGGGACAGGGAGATTTAGGATCCTACGAGCAGTACTTC. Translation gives CSAMGQGDLGSYEQYF.

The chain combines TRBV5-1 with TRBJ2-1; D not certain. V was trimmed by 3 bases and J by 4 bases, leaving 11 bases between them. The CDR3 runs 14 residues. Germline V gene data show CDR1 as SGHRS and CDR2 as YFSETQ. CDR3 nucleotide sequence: TGCGCCAGCAGCTCGCAATTGGTTTACAATGAGCAGTTCTTC. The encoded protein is CASSSQLVYNEQFF. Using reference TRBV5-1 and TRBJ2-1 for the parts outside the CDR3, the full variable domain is KAGVTQTPRYLIKTRGQQVTLSCSPISGHRSVSWYQQTPGQGLQFLFEYFSETQRNKGNFPGRFSGRQFSNSRSEMNVSTLELGDSALYLCASSSQLVYNEQFFGPGTRLTVL.

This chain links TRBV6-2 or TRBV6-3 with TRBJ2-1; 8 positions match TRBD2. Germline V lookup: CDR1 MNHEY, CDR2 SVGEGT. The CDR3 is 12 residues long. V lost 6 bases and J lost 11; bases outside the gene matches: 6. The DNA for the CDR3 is TGTGCCAGCAGGGAGAGTAGCGGGAAGCAGTTCTTC. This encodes CASRESSGKQFF.

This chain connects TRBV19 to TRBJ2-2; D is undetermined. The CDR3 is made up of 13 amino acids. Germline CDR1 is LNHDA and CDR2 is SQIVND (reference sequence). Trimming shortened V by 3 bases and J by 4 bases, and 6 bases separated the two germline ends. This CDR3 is CASSILGTGELFF. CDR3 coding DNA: TGTGCCAGTAGTATTTTGGGCACCGGGGAGCTGTTTTTT.

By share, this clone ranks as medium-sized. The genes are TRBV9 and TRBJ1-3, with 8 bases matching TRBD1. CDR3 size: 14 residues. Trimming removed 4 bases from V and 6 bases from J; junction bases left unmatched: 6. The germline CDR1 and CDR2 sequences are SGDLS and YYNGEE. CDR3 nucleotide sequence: TGTGCCAGCAGCACCAGACAGGGGTCAAACACCATATATTTT. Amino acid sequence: CASSTRQGSNTIYF.

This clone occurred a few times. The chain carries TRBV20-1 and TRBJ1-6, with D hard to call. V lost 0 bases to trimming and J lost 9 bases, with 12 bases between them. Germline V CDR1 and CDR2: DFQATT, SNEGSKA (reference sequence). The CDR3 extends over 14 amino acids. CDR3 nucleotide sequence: TGCAGTGCTAGAGATGGGCAGTCTTCTTCACCCCTCCACTTT. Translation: CSARDGQSSSPLHF.

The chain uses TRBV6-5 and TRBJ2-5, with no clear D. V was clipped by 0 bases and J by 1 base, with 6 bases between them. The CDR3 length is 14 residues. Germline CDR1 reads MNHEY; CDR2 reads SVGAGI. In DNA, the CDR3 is TGTGCCAGCAGTTACTCTGGGATCCAAGAGACCCAGTACTTC. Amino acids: CASSYSGIQETQYF.

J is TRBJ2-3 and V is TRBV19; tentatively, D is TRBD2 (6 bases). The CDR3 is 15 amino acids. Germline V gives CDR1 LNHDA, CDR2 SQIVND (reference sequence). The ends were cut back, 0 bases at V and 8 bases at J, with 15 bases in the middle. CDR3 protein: CASSIEPGVWGTQYF. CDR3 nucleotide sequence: TGTGCCAGTAGTATAGAGCCGGGAGTTTGGGGTACGCAGTATTTT.

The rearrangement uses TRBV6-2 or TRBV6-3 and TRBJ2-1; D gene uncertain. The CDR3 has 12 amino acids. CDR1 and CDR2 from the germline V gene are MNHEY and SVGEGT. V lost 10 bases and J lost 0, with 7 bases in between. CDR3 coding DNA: TGTGCCATTTCGGACTCCTACAATGAGCAGTTCTTC. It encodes CAISDSYNEQFF.

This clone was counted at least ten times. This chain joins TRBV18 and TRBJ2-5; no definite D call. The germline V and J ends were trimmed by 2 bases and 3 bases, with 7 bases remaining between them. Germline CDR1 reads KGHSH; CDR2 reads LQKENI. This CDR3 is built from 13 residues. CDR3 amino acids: CASSPGLEETQYF. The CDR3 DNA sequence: TGTGCCAGCTCACCAGGGCTGGAAGAGACCCAGTACTTC.

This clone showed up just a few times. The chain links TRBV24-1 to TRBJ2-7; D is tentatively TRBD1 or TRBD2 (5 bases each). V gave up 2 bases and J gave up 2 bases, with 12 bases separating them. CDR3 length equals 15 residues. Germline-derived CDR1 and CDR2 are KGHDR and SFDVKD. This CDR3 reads CATSDWWDGAYEQYF. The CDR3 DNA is TGTGCCACCAGTGATTGGTGGGACGGCGCCTACGAGCAGTACTTC.